This TCR beta chain was recorded in a study of CD4+ T cells in melanoma. Clones were sequenced by immunoSEQ multiplex PCR, and TCRdb holds only the in-frame ones, with some missing. The table lists 45,000 or so clones, 89% of them singletons. Germline loops: CDR1 SNHLY, CDR2 FYNNEI. The CDR3 is 15 residues long. Trimming removed 5 bases at V and 6 bases at J, with 14 bases between. This sequence was found in a human donor with melanoma. The source material was peripheral blood. This chain uses TRBV2 with TRBJ1-6; D gene unclear. CDR3 sequence reads: CASSPDGPINSPLHF. In nucleotides, the CDR3 is TGTGCCAGCAGTCCCGATGGGCCGATTAATTCACCCCTCCACTTT.